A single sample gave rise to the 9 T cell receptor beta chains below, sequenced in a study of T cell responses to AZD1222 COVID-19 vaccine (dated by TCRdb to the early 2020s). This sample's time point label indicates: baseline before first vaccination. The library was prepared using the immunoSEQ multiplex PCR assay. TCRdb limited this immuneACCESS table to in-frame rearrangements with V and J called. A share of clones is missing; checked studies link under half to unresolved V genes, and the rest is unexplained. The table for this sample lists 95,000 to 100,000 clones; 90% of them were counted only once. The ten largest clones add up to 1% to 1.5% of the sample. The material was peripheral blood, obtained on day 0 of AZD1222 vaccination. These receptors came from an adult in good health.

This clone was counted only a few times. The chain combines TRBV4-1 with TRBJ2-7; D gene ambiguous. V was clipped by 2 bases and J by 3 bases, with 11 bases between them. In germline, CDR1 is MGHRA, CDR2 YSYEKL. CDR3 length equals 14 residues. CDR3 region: CASSQQHRDYEQYF. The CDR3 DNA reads TGCGCCAGCAGCCAACAGCACAGAGACTACGAGCAGTACTTC.

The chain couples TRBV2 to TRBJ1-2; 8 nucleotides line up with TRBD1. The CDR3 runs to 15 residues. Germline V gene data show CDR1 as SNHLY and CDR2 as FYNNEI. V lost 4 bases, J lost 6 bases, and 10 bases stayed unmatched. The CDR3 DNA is TGTGCCAGCAGTGTAATGGCAGGGGGCCTTAATGGCTACACCTTC. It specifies CASSVMAGGLNGYTF.

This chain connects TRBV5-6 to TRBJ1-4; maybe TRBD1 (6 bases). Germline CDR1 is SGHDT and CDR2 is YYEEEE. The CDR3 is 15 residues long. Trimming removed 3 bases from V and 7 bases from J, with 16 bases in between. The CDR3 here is CASSWAPRDTEKLFF. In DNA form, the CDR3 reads TGTGCCAGCAGCTGGGCCCCTCGGGACACTGAAAAACTGTTTTTT.

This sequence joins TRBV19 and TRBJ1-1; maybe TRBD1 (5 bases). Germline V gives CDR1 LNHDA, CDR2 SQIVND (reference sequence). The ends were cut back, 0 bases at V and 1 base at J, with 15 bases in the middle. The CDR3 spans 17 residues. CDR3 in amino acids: CASSIDRAGLKNTEAFF. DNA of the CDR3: TGTGCCAGTAGTATAGATCGGGCAGGGCTGAAGAACACTGAAGCTTTCTTT.

In nucleotides, the CDR3 is TGTGCCAGCGCAAGTCGGCAGGCCTCTGGAAACACCATATATTTT. It encodes CASASRQASGNTIYF. The chain joins TRBV6-5 to TRBJ1-3; D call uncertain. The CDR3 extends over 15 amino acids. Trimming took off 8 bases at V and 0 bases at J, with 14 bases between the two ends. CDR1 and CDR2 from the germline V gene are MNHEY and SVGAGI.

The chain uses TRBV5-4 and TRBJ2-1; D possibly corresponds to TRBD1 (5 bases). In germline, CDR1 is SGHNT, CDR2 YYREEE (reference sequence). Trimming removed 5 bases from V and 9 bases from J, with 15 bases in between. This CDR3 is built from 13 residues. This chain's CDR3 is CASSPQGRREQFF. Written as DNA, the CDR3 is TGTGCCAGCAGTCCCCAGGGTCGTCGTGAGCAGTTCTTC.

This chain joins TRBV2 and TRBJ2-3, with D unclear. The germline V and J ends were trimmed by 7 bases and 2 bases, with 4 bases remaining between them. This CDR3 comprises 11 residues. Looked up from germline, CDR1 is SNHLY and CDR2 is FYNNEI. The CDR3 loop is CASTPTDTQYF. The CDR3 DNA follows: TGTGCCAGCACGCCCACAGATACGCAGTATTTT.

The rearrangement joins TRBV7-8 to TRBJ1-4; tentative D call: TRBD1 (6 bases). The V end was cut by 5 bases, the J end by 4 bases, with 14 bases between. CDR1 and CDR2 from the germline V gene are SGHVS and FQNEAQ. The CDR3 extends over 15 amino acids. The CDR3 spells CASSPSGGFNEKLFF. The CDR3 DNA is TGTGCCAGCAGCCCCTCGGGGGGCTTTAATGAAAAACTGTTTTTT. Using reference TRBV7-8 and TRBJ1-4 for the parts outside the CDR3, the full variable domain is GAGVSQSPRYKVAKRGQDVALRCDPISGHVSLFWYQQALGQGPEFLTYFQNEAQLDKSGLPSDRFFAERPEGSVSTLKIQRTQQEDSAVYLCASSPSGGFNEKLFFGSGTQLSVL.

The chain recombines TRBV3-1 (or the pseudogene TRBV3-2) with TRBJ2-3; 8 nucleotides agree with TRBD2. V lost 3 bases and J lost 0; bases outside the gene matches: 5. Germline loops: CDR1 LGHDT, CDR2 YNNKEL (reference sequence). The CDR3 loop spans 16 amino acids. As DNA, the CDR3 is TGTGCCAGCAGCCATGGACTAGCTAAAAGCACAGATACGCAGTATTTT. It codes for CASSHGLAKSTDTQYF.